Below, one T cell receptor beta chain is given with its context. Template material for TCR beta VDJ and CDR3 profiling consisted of genomic DNA. TCRdb independently ran MiXCR on the reads; one entry per CDR3 protein. The sample records under 500,000 distinct CDR3 sequences, around 33% being singletons. This record comes from a study of CD8+CD57+ T cells in acquired aplastic anemia. All sequencing subjects had displayed CD8+CD57+ cell expansion on flow cytometry. The CDR3 runs 15 residues. Trimming pared 5 bases from V and 5 bases from J, leaving 13 bases between. In germline, CDR1 is LNHDA, CDR2 SQIVND (reference sequence).

The sequence derives from a human donor with aplastic anemia. The sequenced sample consisted of sorted CD4+, CD8+, or CD8+CD57+ T cells (not recorded which) from PBMCs. The rearrangement uses TRBV19 and TRBJ1-6; no firm D call. CDR3 loop: CASSRFGENNSPLHF. As DNA, the CDR3 is TGTGCCAGTAGTCGATTTGGGGAAAATAATTCACCCCTCCACTTT.